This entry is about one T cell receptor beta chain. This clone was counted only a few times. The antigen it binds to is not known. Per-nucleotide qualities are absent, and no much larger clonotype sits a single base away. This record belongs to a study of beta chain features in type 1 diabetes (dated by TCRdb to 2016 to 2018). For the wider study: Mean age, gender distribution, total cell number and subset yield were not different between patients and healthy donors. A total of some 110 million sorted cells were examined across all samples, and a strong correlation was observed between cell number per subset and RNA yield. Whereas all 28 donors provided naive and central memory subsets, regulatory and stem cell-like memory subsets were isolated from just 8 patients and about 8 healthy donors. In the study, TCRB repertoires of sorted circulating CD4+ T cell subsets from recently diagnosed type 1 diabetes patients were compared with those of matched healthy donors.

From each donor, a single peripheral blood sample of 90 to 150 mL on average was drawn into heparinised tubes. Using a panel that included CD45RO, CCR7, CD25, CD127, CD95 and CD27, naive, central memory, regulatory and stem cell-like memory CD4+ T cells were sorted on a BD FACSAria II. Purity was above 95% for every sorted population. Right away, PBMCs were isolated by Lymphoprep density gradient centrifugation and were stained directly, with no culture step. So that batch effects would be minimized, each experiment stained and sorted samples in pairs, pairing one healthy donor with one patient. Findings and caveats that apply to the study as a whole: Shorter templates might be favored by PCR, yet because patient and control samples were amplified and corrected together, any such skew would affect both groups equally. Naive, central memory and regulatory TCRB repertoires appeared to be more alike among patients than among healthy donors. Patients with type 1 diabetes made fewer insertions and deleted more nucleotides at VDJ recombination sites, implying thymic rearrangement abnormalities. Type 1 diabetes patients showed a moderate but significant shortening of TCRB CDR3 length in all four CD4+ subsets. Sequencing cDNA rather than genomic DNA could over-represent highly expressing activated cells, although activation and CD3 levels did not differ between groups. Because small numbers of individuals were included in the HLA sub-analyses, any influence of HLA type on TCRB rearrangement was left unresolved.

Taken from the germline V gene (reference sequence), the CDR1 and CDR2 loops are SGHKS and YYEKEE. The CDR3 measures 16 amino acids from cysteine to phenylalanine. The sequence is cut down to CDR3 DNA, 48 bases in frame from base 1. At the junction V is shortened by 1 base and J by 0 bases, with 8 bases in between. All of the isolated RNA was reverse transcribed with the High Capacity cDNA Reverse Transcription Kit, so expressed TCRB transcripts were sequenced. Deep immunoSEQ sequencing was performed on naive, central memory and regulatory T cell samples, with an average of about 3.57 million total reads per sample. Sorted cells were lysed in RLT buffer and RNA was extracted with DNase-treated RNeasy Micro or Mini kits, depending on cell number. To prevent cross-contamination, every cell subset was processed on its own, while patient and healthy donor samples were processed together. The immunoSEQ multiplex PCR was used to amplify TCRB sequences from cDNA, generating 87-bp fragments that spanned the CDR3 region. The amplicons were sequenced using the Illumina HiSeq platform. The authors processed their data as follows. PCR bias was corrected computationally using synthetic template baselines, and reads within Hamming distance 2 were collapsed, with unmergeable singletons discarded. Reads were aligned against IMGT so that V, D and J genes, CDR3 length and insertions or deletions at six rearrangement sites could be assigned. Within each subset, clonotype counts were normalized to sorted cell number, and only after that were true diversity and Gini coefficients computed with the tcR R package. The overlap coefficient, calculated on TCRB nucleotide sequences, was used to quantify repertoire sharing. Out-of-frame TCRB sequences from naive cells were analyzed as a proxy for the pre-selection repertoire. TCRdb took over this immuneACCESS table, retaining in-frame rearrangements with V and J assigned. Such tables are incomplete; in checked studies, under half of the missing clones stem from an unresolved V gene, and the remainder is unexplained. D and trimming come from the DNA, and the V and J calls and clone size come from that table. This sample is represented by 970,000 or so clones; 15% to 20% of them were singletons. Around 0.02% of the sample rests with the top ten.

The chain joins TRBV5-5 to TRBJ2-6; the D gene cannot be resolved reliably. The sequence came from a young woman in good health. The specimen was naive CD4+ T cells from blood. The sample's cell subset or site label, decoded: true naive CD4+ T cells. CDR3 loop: CASSLHSNSGANVLTF. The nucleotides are TGTGCCAGCAGCTTGCACAGTAACTCTGGGGCCAACGTCCTGACTTTC.